These 14 T cell receptor beta chains were all obtained from the same sample, sequenced in a study of CD8+ T cells in alopecia areata. Treatment: oral pan-JAK inhibitor, 5-10 mg twice daily. It was cDNA, reverse transcribed from extracted RNA, that served as the sequencing template. TCRdb keeps only in-frame clones here, not all; method: immunoSEQ multiplex PCR. The sample holds over 95,000 clones, 55% to 60% seen once. The sample in question was CD4+ T cells sorted from blood, obtained at week 24, from a patient treated with tofacitinib. These receptors were taken from a human donor with alopecia areata.

This chain uses TRBV7-6 with TRBJ2-7; D is unresolved. Germline V gene sequence: CDR1 SGHVS, CDR2 FNYEAQ. The ends were cut back, 5 bases at V and 9 bases at J, with 11 bases in the middle. The length of the CDR3 is 11 residues. CDR3 bases: TGTGCCAGCAGCCAGCCCTGGCTGCAGTACTTC. Translating gives CASSQPWLQYF.

The chain is built from TRBV7-2 and TRBJ2-5; 7 bases align to TRBD1. This CDR3 region has 13 residues. J was trimmed by 5 bases and V by 0 bases; bases with no gene match: 0. Germline CDR1 is SGHTA and CDR2 is FQGNSA. CDR3 sequence (DNA): TGTGCCAGCAGCTTAGCAGGGGGCGAGACCCAGTACTTC. Protein sequence: CASSLAGGETQYF.

There are a few counts of this clone. The chain recombines TRBV10-3 with TRBJ1-5, with D hard to call. The germline gives CDR1 ENHRY, CDR2 SYGVKD. Between the trimmed V and J ends, which lost 3 bases and 2 bases, there was a span of 14 bases. The CDR3 runs 16 residues. The DNA for the CDR3 is TGTGCCATCAGTGATCCCACGGGTGTAGGCAATCAGCCCCAGCATTTT. Translated, it gives CAISDPTGVGNQPQHF.

This clone was detected only a few times. The chain carries TRBV5-1 and TRBJ2-5; 8 bases align to TRBD1. Germline CDR1 is SGHRS and CDR2 is YFSETQ. The length of the CDR3 is 13 residues. Germline trimming cut 4 bases from V and 5 bases from J; bases unmatched to any gene: 4. CDR3 in DNA: TGCGCCAGCAGCACACAGGGGGAGGAGACCCAGTACTTC. Protein: CASSTQGEETQYF.

V gene TRBV30 combines with J gene TRBJ1-1; D may be TRBD1 (5 bases). V was clipped by 3 bases and J by 3 bases, with 14 bases between them. This CDR3 is built from 14 residues. The germline gives CDR1 GTSNPN, CDR2 SVGIG (reference sequence). In DNA form, the CDR3 reads TGTGCCTGGAGCCGAAGGGGCGCATACACTGAAGCTTTCTTT. Encoded protein: CAWSRRGAYTEAFF. Full variable domain (remainder filled in from reference TRBV30 and TRBJ1-1): SQTIHQWPATLVQPVGSPLSLECTVEGTSNPNLYWYRQAAGRGLQLLFYSVGIGQISSEVPQNLSASRPQDRQFILSSKKLLLSDSGFYLCAWSRRGAYTEAFFGQGTRLTVV.

This chain links TRBV2 with TRBJ2-2; D ambiguous. The CDR3 spans 13 residues. V lost 4 bases, J lost 1 base, and 4 bases lay in between. Germline values: CDR1 SNHLY, CDR2 FYNNEI. CDR3 amino acids: CASSAQNTGELFF. DNA for the CDR3: TGTGCCAGCAGTGCACAGAACACCGGGGAGCTGTTTTTT.

The J gene is TRBJ2-3, the V gene TRBV9; TRBD1 is a possible D gene (5 bases). From germline, CDR1 is SGDLS and CDR2 YYNGEE. Trimming pared 3 bases from V and 0 bases from J, leaving 8 bases between. CDR3 length equals 14 residues. The chain's CDR3 is CASSGPGSTDTQYF. CDR3 DNA sequence: TGTGCCAGCAGCGGTCCAGGGAGCACAGATACGCAGTATTTT.

This chain links TRBV2 with TRBJ1-2; D uncertain. The CDR3 covers 14 residues. The germline gives CDR1 SNHLY, CDR2 FYNNEI. With 3 bases removed from V and 4 bases from J, the gap between germline ends came to 12 bases. The CDR3 coding sequence is TGTGCCAGCAGTGATGAGGGAGTGGGCTATGGCTACACCTTC. Its translation: CASSDEGVGYGYTF.

The chain employs TRBV10-3 and TRBJ2-5; D uncertain. Germline CDR1 is ENHRY and CDR2 is SYGVKD. This CDR3 has 12 residues. V lost 7 bases, J lost 6 bases, and 12 bases lay in between. As DNA, the CDR3 is TGTGCCATCACAGACACTGGGAAGACCCAGTACTTC. It codes for CAITDTGKTQYF.

This clone was counted a single time. The V gene is TRBV19, the J gene TRBJ1-1; D is ambiguous. V dropped 8 bases and J dropped 2 bases, with 12 bases sitting between them. CDR1 and CDR2 (germline): LNHDA, SQIVND (reference sequence). The CDR3 runs 13 residues. CDR3: CASGERANTEAFF. The CDR3 bases are TGTGCCAGTGGCGAACGGGCTAACACTGAAGCTTTCTTT.

The chain carries TRBV19 and TRBJ1-1; D remains unclear. V gave up 3 bases and J gave up 7 bases, with 15 bases separating them. In germline, CDR1 is LNHDA, CDR2 SQIVND (reference sequence). This CDR3 region has 14 residues. CDR3 sequence: CASSISGRRYEAFF. CDR3 coding DNA: TGTGCCAGTAGTATTTCCGGACGGCGCTATGAAGCTTTCTTT.

This clone was picked up a small number of times. The chain links TRBV6-5 to TRBJ2-1, with TRBD1 as a possible D gene (5 bases). Germline CDR1 and CDR2: MNHEY and SVGAGI. Between the trimmed V and J ends, which lost 8 bases and 6 bases, there was a span of 8 bases. The CDR3 has 11 residues. The CDR3 bases are TGTGCCAGCTACCAGGGCAATGAGCAGTTCTTC. It yields the protein CASYQGNEQFF.

V is TRBV6-1 and J is TRBJ1-6; 10 bases fit TRBD1. The CDR3 has 15 residues. J gave up 7 bases and V 4 bases, and 4 bases lay outside the gene matches. From germline, CDR1 is MNHNS and CDR2 SASEGT. This CDR3 reads CASSVTGGANSPLHF. Here the CDR3 DNA reads TGTGCCAGCAGTGTGACAGGGGGCGCGAATTCACCCCTCCACTTT.

V is TRBV29-1 and J is TRBJ1-2, with D possibly TRBD1 on 5 matching bases. The CDR3 is 12 amino acids. From germline, CDR1 is SQVTM and CDR2 ANQGSEA. The V gene lost 6 bases and the J gene lost 7 bases, with 15 bases spanning the gap. In DNA, the CDR3 is TGCAGCGTCTCGGGCAGGGCTATTGGCTACACCTTC. Its translation: CSVSGRAIGYTF.